Below are 16 T cell receptor beta chains sequenced from a single sample in a study of T cell changes during pregnancy in multiple sclerosis. Assay used: immunoSEQ multiplex PCR; TCRdb lists only in-frame clones, some missing. This sample has some 74,000 clones, with 85% to 95% found just once. The input for sequencing was peripheral blood, taken before pregnancy. All receptors derive from a female donor with multiple sclerosis, enrolled in a pregnancy study.

The chain employs TRBV7-6 and TRBJ2-1, with a weak D call TRBD2 (6 bases). The CDR3 sequence is 19 residues long. The ends were cut back, 7 bases at V and 0 bases at J, with 25 bases in the middle. CDR1 is SGHVS, CDR2 FNYEAQ, per germline. The CDR3 DNA follows: TGTGCCAGCAAAAAGCGGGTGTCTTACCCTTTTAGCTCCTACAATGAGCAGTTCTTC. Protein: CASKKRVSYPFSSYNEQFF.

The rearrangement uses TRBV25-1 and TRBJ2-4, with 8 bases lining up with TRBD2. Trimming took 0 bases from V and 3 from J; bases not matched to a gene: 4. CDR3 length: 16 amino acids. The germline gives CDR1 MGHDK, CDR2 SYGVNS. The CDR3 region is CASSEYPGGGKNIQYF. For the CDR3, the DNA is TGTGCCAGCAGTGAATACCCCGGGGGGGGCAAAAACATTCAGTACTTC.

The chain links TRBV7-2 to TRBJ1-2; 8 bases are shared with TRBD1. The germline V gene has CDR1 SGHTA and CDR2 FQGNSA. With 6 bases clipped from V and 7 bases from J, the junction kept 22 bases outside the gene matches. The CDR3 is made up of 18 amino acids. The CDR3 region has the DNA TGTGCCAGCAGACCAGGACAGGGACGGCTTGTATCGCGGGGTGGCTACACCTTC. This gives the protein CASRPGQGRLVSRGGYTF. Using reference TRBV7-2 and TRBJ1-2 for the parts outside the CDR3, the full variable domain is GAGVSQSPSNKVTEKGKDVELRCDPISGHTALYWYRQSLGQGLEFLIYFQGNSAPDKSGLPSDRFSAERTGGSVSTLTIQRTQQEDSAVYLCASRPGQGRLVSRGGYTFGSGTRLTVV.

The chain joins TRBV7-9 to TRBJ2-1; tentatively, D is TRBD2 (5 bases). CDR3 size: 15 residues. The germline V gene has CDR1 SEHNR and CDR2 FQNEAQ (reference sequence). Trimming stripped 5 bases from V and 5 bases from J, with 16 bases between. The CDR3 nucleotides are TGTGCCAGCAGCCATCGAGGCGGACTCAACAATGAGCAGTTCTTC. This encodes CASSHRGGLNNEQFF.

This chain connects TRBV4-3 to TRBJ2-1; 9 positions agree with TRBD2. J gave up 4 bases and V 3 bases, and 7 bases lay outside the gene matches. The CDR3 is 16 residues long. Looked up from germline, CDR1 is LGHNA and CDR2 is YSLEER. The CDR3 bases are TGCGCCAGCAGCCATACGACTAGCGGATATTACAATGAGCAGTTCTTC. This gives the protein CASSHTTSGYYNEQFF.

This sequence joins TRBV2 and TRBJ1-2; D remains unclear. The CDR3 is made up of 15 amino acids. V was shortened by 1 base and J by 7 bases, with 16 bases between the two germline ends. CDR1 and CDR2 from the germline V gene are SNHLY and FYNNEI. The CDR3, as DNA: TGTGCCAGCAGTGAAGAGGTGGGAGGAGGCTTTGGCTACACCTTC. Its protein is CASSEEVGGGFGYTF.

This chain connects TRBV5-1 to TRBJ1-6; D is possibly TRBD1 (6 bases). The CDR3 sequence is 16 residues long. Trimming took 4 bases from V and 0 from J, leaving 11 bases between them. Germline V gives CDR1 SGHRS, CDR2 YFSETQ. CDR3 sequence: CASSPTGSSYNSPLHF. The CDR3 nucleotides are TGCGCCAGCAGCCCCACAGGGAGCTCCTATAATTCACCCCTCCACTTT.

V is TRBV25-1 and J is TRBJ2-1, with 11 bases aligning to TRBD2. Unmatched junction bases numbered 9, after V lost 2 bases and J lost 6 bases. CDR1 MGHDK and CDR2 SYGVNS come from the germline V gene. This CDR3 is 17 amino acids long. The CDR3 DNA follows: TGTGCCAGCAGTGAAAATAAAGCTAGCGGGAGGCCCAATGAGCAGTTCTTC. This translates into CASSENKASGRPNEQFF.

This rearrangement joins TRBV5-4 to TRBJ2-1; 7 nucleotides match TRBD2. Per germline, CDR1 SGHNT and CDR2 YYREEE (reference sequence). The CDR3 consists of 15 residues. V lost 7 bases, J lost 7 bases, and 14 bases stayed unmatched. The CDR3 loop reads CASRPQGREKNEQFF. The CDR3 coding sequence is TGTGCCAGCCGACCCCAAGGGCGGGAGAAGAATGAGCAGTTCTTC.

The chain is built from TRBV2 and TRBJ2-1, with 11 bases matching TRBD2. V shed 8 bases and J 8 bases; nucleotides not matched to a gene: 2. The CDR3 is made up of 12 amino acids. Germline V lookup: CDR1 SNHLY, CDR2 FYNNEI. The CDR3 DNA is TGTGCCAGCCTGGGACTAGCGGATGAGCAGTTCTTC. Translation gives CASLGLADEQFF.

V usage is TRBV28 and J usage is TRBJ2-7, with D tentatively TRBD2 (5 bases). V gave up 3 bases and J gave up 2 bases, with 8 bases separating them. The length of the CDR3 is 13 residues. Germline CDR1 is MDHEN and CDR2 is SYDVKM. CDR3 protein: CASSFAGPYEQYF. The CDR3, as DNA: TGTGCCAGCAGTTTCGCGGGTCCCTACGAGCAGTACTTC.

In regard to this clone: At one end, the junction sequence differs from germline, possibly due to a read error. The rearrangement uses TRBV11-2 and TRBJ1-4; weak D call: TRBD1 (5 bases). The CDR3 sequence is 15 residues long. The germline V gene has CDR1 SGHAT and CDR2 FQNNGV. The CDR3 sequence is CASSSRQLSNEKLFF. The DNA for the CDR3 is TGTGCCAGCAGTTCGCGACAGCTATCTAATGAGAAACTGTTTTTT. The variable domain in full, with the rest retrieved from reference TRBV11-2 and TRBJ1-4, is EAGVAQSPRYKIIEKRQSVAFWCNPISGHATLYWYQQILGQGPKLLIQFQNNGVVDDSQLPKDRFSAERLKGVDSTLKIQPAKLEDSAVYLCASSSRQLSNEKLFFGSGTQLSVL.

This clone was counted a single time. V and J are TRBV7-6 and TRBJ2-1, with TRBD2 matching over 12 bases. With V trimmed by 6 bases and J by 6 bases, 3 bases remained unmatched. Germline CDR1 SGHVS, CDR2 FNYEAQ. The CDR3 is 14 amino acids. CDR3 in amino acids: CASRRTSGINEQFF. CDR3 nucleotide sequence: TGTGCCAGCAGAAGGACTAGCGGGATCAATGAGCAGTTCTTC.

This clone appeared a single time. This chain links TRBV7-2 with TRBJ2-7; D possibly corresponds to TRBD2 (7 bases). This CDR3 has 16 amino acids. Trimming stripped 5 bases from V and 2 bases from J, with 19 bases between. Germline V gene lookup returns CDR1 SGHTA and CDR2 FQGNSA. In DNA, the CDR3 is TGTGCCAGCAGCAGCAAAAGGGGGGGGCAAACCTACGAGCAGTACTTC. Translated: CASSSKRGGQTYEQYF.

The chain has TRBV19 and TRBJ2-3; TRBD2 matches at 7 bases. The CDR3 is 17 amino acids. V was clipped by 0 bases and J by 0 bases; unmatched bases: 6. CDR1 LNHDA and CDR2 SQIVND come from the germline V gene (reference sequence). The CDR3 loop reads CASSIDWREPSTDTQYF. CDR3 nucleotides: TGTGCCAGTAGTATAGATTGGCGGGAGCCTAGCACAGATACGCAGTATTTT.

The V gene is TRBV5-4, the J gene TRBJ1-1; D is possibly TRBD1 (6 bases). The CDR3 runs to 17 residues. The ends were cut back, 2 bases at V and 1 base at J, with 18 bases in the middle. CDR1 is SGHNT, CDR2 YYREEE, per germline (reference sequence). The CDR3 here is CASSFIGGGLENTEAFF. CDR3 sequence (DNA): TGTGCCAGCAGCTTTATAGGGGGGGGACTGGAGAACACTGAAGCTTTCTTT. The full variable domain, with the rest looked up from reference TRBV5-4 and TRBJ1-1, is ETGVTQSPTHLIKTRGQQVTLRCSSQSGHNTVSWYQQALGQGPQFIFQYYREEENGRGNFPPRFSGLQFPNYSSELNVNALELDDSALYLCASSFIGGGLENTEAFFGQGTRLTVV.